Listed here is a single T cell receptor beta chain. Its target is not known. The data stem from a study of cytomegalovirus exposure and HLA in healthy donors. Study findings and constraints: What a later analysis reportedly showed was that an Asian-associated ancestry cluster had fewer N-insertions than the roughly 700-donor mean. Altogether, 150 or so TCR beta chains were recorded as cytomegalovirus-associated.

The PCR had 60 Vbeta and 13 Jbeta primers. The table came from immunoSEQ multiplex PCR; TCRdb's copy has only in-frame clones and leaves some out. The table lists approximately 140,000 clones, 83% of them singletons. At sampling all donors were nominally healthy, likely with unrecorded immune exposures. The TCR originated in a girl aged 2-9 years in good health and CMV-seronegative. The sample taken for sequencing was PBMCs.

The CDR3 DNA reads as TGTGCCTGGAGTGTAAACAGGGGCAATCAGCCCCAGCATTTT. Translation gives CAWSVNRGNQPQHF. The chain combines TRBV30 with TRBJ1-5; weak D call: TRBD1 (6 bases). Germline CDR1 reads GTSNPN; CDR2 reads SVGIG (reference sequence). CDR3 size: 14 residues. V was clipped by 0 bases and J by 2 bases, with 8 bases between them.